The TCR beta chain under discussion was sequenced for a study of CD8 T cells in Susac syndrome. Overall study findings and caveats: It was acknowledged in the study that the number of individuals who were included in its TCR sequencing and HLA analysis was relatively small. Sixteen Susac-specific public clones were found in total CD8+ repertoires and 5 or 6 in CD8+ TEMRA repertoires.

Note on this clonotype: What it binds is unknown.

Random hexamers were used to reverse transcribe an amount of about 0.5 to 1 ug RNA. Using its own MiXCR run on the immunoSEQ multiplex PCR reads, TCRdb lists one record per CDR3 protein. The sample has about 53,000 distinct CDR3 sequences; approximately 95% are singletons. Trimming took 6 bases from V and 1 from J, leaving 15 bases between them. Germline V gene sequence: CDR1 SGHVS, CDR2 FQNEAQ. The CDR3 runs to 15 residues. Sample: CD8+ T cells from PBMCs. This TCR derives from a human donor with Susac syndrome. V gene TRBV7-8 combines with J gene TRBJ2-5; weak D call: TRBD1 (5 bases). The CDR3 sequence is CASRGQGVIQETQYF. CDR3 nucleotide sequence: TGTGCCAGCAGGGGGCAGGGTGTGATCCAAGAGACCCAGTACTTC.